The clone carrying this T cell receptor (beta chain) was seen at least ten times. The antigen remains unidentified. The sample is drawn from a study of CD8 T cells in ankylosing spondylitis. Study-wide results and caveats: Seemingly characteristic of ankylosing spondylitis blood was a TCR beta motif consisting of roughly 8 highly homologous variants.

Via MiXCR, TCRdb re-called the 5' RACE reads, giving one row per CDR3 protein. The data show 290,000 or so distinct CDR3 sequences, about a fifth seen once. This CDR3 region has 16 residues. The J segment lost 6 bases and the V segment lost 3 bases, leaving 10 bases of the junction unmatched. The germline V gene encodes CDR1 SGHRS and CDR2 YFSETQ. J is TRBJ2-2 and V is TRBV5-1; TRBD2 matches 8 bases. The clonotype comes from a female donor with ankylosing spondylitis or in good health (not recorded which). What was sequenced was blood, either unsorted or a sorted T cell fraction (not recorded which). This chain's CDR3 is CASSSGRLAIAGELFF. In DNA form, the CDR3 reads TGCGCCAGCAGCTCCGGAAGACTAGCGATTGCCGGGGAGCTGTTTTTT.